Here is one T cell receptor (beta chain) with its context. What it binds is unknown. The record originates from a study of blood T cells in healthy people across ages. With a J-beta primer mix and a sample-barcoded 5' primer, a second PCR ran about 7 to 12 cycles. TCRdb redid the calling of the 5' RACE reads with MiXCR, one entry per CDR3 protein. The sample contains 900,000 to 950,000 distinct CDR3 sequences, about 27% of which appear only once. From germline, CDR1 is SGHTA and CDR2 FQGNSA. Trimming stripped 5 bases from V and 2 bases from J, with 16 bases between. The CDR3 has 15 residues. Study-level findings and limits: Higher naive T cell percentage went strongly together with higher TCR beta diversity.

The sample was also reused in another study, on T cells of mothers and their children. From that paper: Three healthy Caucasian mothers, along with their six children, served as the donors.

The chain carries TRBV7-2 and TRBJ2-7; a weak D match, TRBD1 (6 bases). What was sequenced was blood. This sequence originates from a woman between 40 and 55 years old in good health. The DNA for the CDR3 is TGTGCCAGCAGCACCCAGACAGGCAAACCCTACGAGCAGTACTTC. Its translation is CASSTQTGKPYEQYF. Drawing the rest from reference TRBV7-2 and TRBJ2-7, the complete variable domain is GAGVSQSPSNKVTEKGKDVELRCDPISGHTALYWYRQSLGQGLEFLIYFQGNSAPDKSGLPSDRFSAERTGGSVSTLTIQRTQQEDSAVYLCASSTQTGKPYEQYFGPGTRLTVT.